In this sample, the clone carrying this TCR beta chain turned up many times. Its target is not known. These data originate in a study of early T cells in non-severe SARS-CoV-2 infection. As for the study in general: Chains from this unsorted whole-blood bulk RNA could not be paired.

The CDR3 is 15 residues long. Looked up from germline, CDR1 is SGHTA and CDR2 is FQGNSA. The J segment lost 6 bases and the V segment lost 5 bases, leaving 9 bases of the junction unmatched. Notes on the study in general: Database matching using VDJdb favored anti-spike CD8 responses, with private and CD4 specificities left missing.

Unique molecular identifiers were attached to individual cDNA molecules. TCRdb ran MiXCR on the 5' RACE reads and lists one entry per CDR3 protein. The sample shows 80,000 or so distinct CDR3 sequences, approximately 11% of them seen only once. The gene calls are TRBV7-2 and TRBJ1-1; 10 nucleotides agree with TRBD1. The sequence was obtained from an adult who was a healthcare worker with PCR-confirmed SARS-CoV-2 infection or an uninfected control (not recorded which). The specimen was whole blood, collected at baseline. In nucleotides, the CDR3 is TGTGCCAGCAGCCTCCAGATGGGACAGGGGTCTGAAGCTTTCTTT. Its translation is CASSLQMGQGSEAFF.